Listed below are T cell receptor beta chains from one sample, sequenced in a study of cytomegalovirus exposure and HLA in healthy donors. The data were produced by immunoSEQ multiplex PCR, yet TCRdb's version contains in-frame clones alone and is incomplete. The sample holds 250,000 or so clones, more than 75% seen once. The specimen sequenced was PBMCs. Every receptor here comes from a man between 18 and 35 years old in good health and CMV-seronegative. The CDR3 runs from the conserved cysteine through the conserved F or W. A D gene is named only where the DNA matches it firmly. A row's size may be missing; if present it is once, few, many or a size class.

J gene,D gene,V gene,clone size,CDR3 DNA,CDR3 protein
TRBJ2-7,NA,TRBV7-3,once,TGTGCCAGCAGCTTTGGAGGGGCCGACGAGCAGTACTTC,CASSFGGADEQYF
TRBJ2-7,TRBD2,TRBV5-1,NA,TGCGCCAGCAGCTCACTAGCGGCAAGCTCCTACGAGCAGTACTTC,CASSSLAASSYEQYF
TRBJ2-3,NA,TRBV5-4,NA,TGTGCCAGCAGCTCGCCACAGGGTAGCACAGATACGCAGTATTTT,CASSSPQGSTDTQYF
TRBJ1-4,NA,TRBV30,NA,TGTGCCTGGAGTGTACAGGCGGCAGGTGGAAAACTGTTTTTT,CAWSVQAAGGKLFF
TRBJ2-2,NA,TRBV4-1,NA,TGCGCCAGCAGCCAAGTGACTACCGGGACAACCACCGGGGAGCTGTTTTTT,CASSQVTTGTTTGELFF
TRBJ1-4,TRBD1,TRBV2,NA,TGTGCCAGCAGGGGACAGGGAGGTAATGAAAAACTGTTTTTT,CASRGQGGNEKLFF
TRBJ2-7,NA,TRBV5-1,NA,TGCGCCAGCAGCTTGGCCTCAGGGACTCCTACTTACGAGCAGTACTTC,CASSLASGTPTYEQYF
TRBJ1-1,NA,TRBV28,few,TGTGCCAGCAGTGACAGGCAAAACACTGAAGCTTTCTTT,CASSDRQNTEAFF
TRBJ1-1,NA,TRBV28,once,TGTGCCAGCTCCGACATTTCGGGACTTCGGTCAAGAGCTTTCTTT,CASSDISGLRSRAFF
TRBJ1-1,TRBD1,TRBV6-1,NA,TGTGCCAGCAGTGAAATCCCACAGGGGGCGCTTCCCACTGAAGCTTTCTTT,CASSEIPQGALPTEAFF
TRBJ2-7,TRBD2,TRBV5-4,NA,TGTGCCAGCAGCTCAGCGGGGGGCGCGGGGGAGCAGTACTTC,CASSSAGGAGEQYF
TRBJ2-7,NA,TRBV30,NA,TGTGCCTGGAGTGCCAGGGTATCAAACGAGCAGTACTTC,CAWSARVSNEQYF
TRBJ2-6,NA,TRBV2,NA,TGTGCCGGGGCGTCGGGCCTCCCCTCTGGGGCCAACGTCCTGACTTTC,CAGASGLPSGANVLTF
TRBJ1-2,NA,TRBV4-3,NA,TGCGCCAGCAGCCAAGATGGGCGAATGGATGGCTACACCTTC,CASSQDGRMDGYTF
TRBJ1-1,NA,TRBV28,NA,TGTGCCAGCAGTTTATTAGCGGGGAGGGTGAACACTGAAGCTTTCTTT,CASSLLAGRVNTEAFF
TRBJ2-1,NA,TRBV19,few,TGTGCCAGTAGGCAGGGGAGCTCCTACAATGAGCAGTTCTTC,CASRQGSSYNEQFF
TRBJ2-7,TRBD2,TRBV4-3,NA,TGCGCCAGCAGCCCGTTTAGCGGGGGATTCTACGAGCAGTACTTC,CASSPFSGGFYEQYF
TRBJ2-3,TRBD1,TRBV14,NA,TGTGCCAGCAGCGGGACAGCAGATACGCAGTATTTT,CASSGTADTQYF
TRBJ2-3,TRBD2,TRBV18,NA,TGTGCCAGCTCACCACCATCTAGCGGGACGCAGTATTTT,CASSPPSSGTQYF
TRBJ2-7,NA,TRBV2,NA,TGTGCCAGCACGGCAGGCCCATACGAGCAGTACTTC,CASTAGPYEQYF
TRBJ2-7,TRBD2,TRBV4-3,NA,TGCGCCAGCAGCCACCCGGGGGGACTAGCGGGATCCGACGAGCAGTACTTC,CASSHPGGLAGSDEQYF
TRBJ2-6,TRBD2,TRBV5-1,NA,TGCGCCAGCAGCCCGAGGACTAGCGGCAACTCTGGGGCCAACGTCCTGACTTTC,CASSPRTSGNSGANVLTF
TRBJ2-2,NA,TRBV7-6,few,TGTGCCAGCAGCTTTAGCGGGAACACCGGGGAGCTGTTTTTT,CASSFSGNTGELFF
TRBJ2-7,NA,TRBV28,NA,TGTGCCAGCACTACCAGTGAGGACAACTACGAGCAGTACTTC,CASTTSEDNYEQYF
TRBJ1-5,NA,TRBV6-6,NA,TGTGCCAGCAGTTACTCGTCAGGGATTAGCAATCAGCCCCAGCATTTT,CASSYSSGISNQPQHF
TRBJ1-4,NA,TRBV9,NA,TGTGCCAGCAGCTTTAGGGCCCGGGGGAAACTGTTTTTT,CASSFRARGKLFF
TRBJ1-5,TRBD1,TRBV15,once,TGTGCCACCAGCGCCCGGTGGGGGGGGGACAGGGGACAGCCCCAGCATTTT,CATSARWGGDRGQPQHF
TRBJ1-2,NA,TRBV5-6,NA,TGTGCCAGCAGCAAGACAGACTATGGCTACACCTTC,CASSKTDYGYTF
TRBJ1-2,NA,TRBV30,NA,TGTGCCTGGAGTGCGGGGGGCTCCTATGGCTACACCTTC,CAWSAGGSYGYTF
TRBJ1-1,NA,TRBV6-6,NA,TGTGCCAGCATCCTGGTGGACGGGGGGTACACTGAAGCTTTCTTT,CASILVDGGYTEAFF
TRBJ2-1,TRBD1,TRBV4-2,NA,TGTGCCAGCAGCCAAGAAATCCTTGACAGGGGCAATGAGCAGTTCTTC,CASSQEILDRGNEQFF
TRBJ2-5,TRBD2,TRBV28,NA,TGTGCCAGCGCCCTCGGGACTAGAGAGACCCAGTACTTC,CASALGTRETQYF
TRBJ2-1,NA,TRBV5-6,NA,TGTGCCAGCAGCTTTAGACAGAGCTCCTACAATGAGCAGTTCTTC,CASSFRQSSYNEQFF
TRBJ1-1,NA,TRBV15,NA,TGTGCCAGCTCCCGGACCGGGCGGGACACTGAAGCTTTCTTT,CASSRTGRDTEAFF
TRBJ2-7,TRBD1,TRBV18,once,TGTGCCAGCTCACCACTCGGACAGGGCTACGAGCAGTACTTC,CASSPLGQGYEQYF
TRBJ2-7,TRBD2,TRBV28,NA,TGTGCCAGCAGCCCCCGGGGACTAGCGAAATACGAGCAGTACTTC,CASSPRGLAKYEQYF
TRBJ2-3,NA,TRBV29-1,once,TGCAGCGTTGAAAACAGACGGAGCACAGATACGCAGTATTTT,CSVENRRSTDTQYF
TRBJ1-2,NA,TRBV28,few,TGTGCCAGCAGTGCAAGGGGGTTGTTCTACGGCTACACCTTC,CASSARGLFYGYTF
TRBJ2-1,NA,TRBV27,NA,TGTGCCAGCAGTTTTGGGAGCTCCTACAATGAGCAGTTCTTC,CASSFGSSYNEQFF
TRBJ1-1,NA,TRBV4-1,NA,TGCGCCAGCAGCCAAGGGCGGTGGGCTTTCTTT,CASSQGRWAFF
TRBJ1-5,TRBD1,TRBV15,NA,TGTGCCACCAGCAGAACCAGACAGGGAGGCAATCAGCCCCAGCATTTT,CATSRTRQGGNQPQHF
TRBJ1-1,NA,TRBV11-3,NA,TGTGCCAGCAGCCGGGATTCAGGTGAAGCTTTCTTT,CASSRDSGEAFF
TRBJ2-7,TRBD2,TRBV4-1,NA,TGCGCCAGCAGCCAAGATCCCCCGCTAGCGGGAGGGCGAGACTACGAGCAGTACTTC,CASSQDPPLAGGRDYEQYF
TRBJ1-2,NA,TRBV5-4,NA,TGTGCCAGCAGCTTGGAGGCAGGCGACCTTAACTATGGCTACACCTTC,CASSLEAGDLNYGYTF
TRBJ2-7,NA,TRBV19,NA,TGTGCCAGTAGTTATCGGCGGGGACCCTACGAGCAGTACTTC,CASSYRRGPYEQYF
TRBJ2-1,TRBD2,TRBV6-5,NA,TGTGCCAGCAGCCAGCGGGGAGGGCCCCATGAGCAGTTCTTC,CASSQRGGPHEQFF